This T cell receptor (beta chain) was captured in a study of CD8+ T cells in alopecia areata. Sequencing templates came from extracted RNA that was reverse transcribed into cDNA. Clones were read by immunoSEQ multiplex PCR, and TCRdb kept only the in-frame ones, dropping some. The sample consists of some 180,000 clones, approximately 62% of them appearing once. V dropped 5 bases and J dropped 2 bases, with 4 bases sitting between them. Germline loops: CDR1 GTSNPN, CDR2 SVGIG (reference sequence). The CDR3 has 12 residues. This specimen consisted of CD4+ T cells sorted from blood, obtained at week 0. V is TRBV30 and J is TRBJ2-6, with D unresolved. This TCR was recovered from a human donor with alopecia areata. Here the CDR3 reads CAWGAGANVLTF. CDR3 DNA sequence: TGTGCCTGGGGGGCTGGGGCCAACGTCCTGACTTTC.